Below, one TCR beta chain is given with its context. Its recognized antigen is unknown. Base qualities were left out, and no much larger clone turns up one base away. The data derive from a study of control samples from healthy donors and cancer patients (dated by TCRdb to between 2020 and 2021). Including the terminal cysteine and phenylalanine, the CDR3 comprises 15 residues. Kept here is only the CDR3 DNA, which spans 45 bases and is read in frame from base 1. The germline V and J ends show losses of 5 bases and 4 bases respectively, and no gene match explains 5 bases of the junction. Taken from the germline V gene, the CDR1 and CDR2 loops are MNHEY and SVGAGI. Library creation used the immunoSEQ multiplex PCR assay. Sourced from immuneACCESS, this table was stored by TCRdb with only in-frame sequences that have V and J called. A share of the clones is absent; for the studies checked, an unresolved V gene accounts for under half, and the remainder has no known explanation. This sample holds tens of thousands of clones; under 90% were observed only once. The top ten hold 4.5% to 7% of the sample.

The receptor chain draws on TRBV6-5 and TRBJ1-5, with 10 bases aligning to TRBD1. Sequencing was carried out using blood. The clonotype was recovered from a man over 45 in good health. The DNA sequence is given as TGTGCCAGCAGTCCGACAGGGGGCTGGAATCAGCCCCAGCATTTT. The encoded protein is CASSPTGGWNQPQHF.